The 22 T cell receptor beta chains presented below share a single source sample, sequenced in a study of T cells in Graves' hyperthyroidism and ophthalmopathy. It was RNA transcripts that yielded the amplified TCR beta CDR3 regions. First-round RT-PCR targeting the TCR CDR3 was performed with the HTBI primer set. TCRdb processed the multiplex PCR reads anew with MiXCR; each CDR3 protein has one entry. Altogether fewer than 650,000 distinct CDR3 sequences are present, approximately 15% being singletons, with the ten largest covering about 15%. Sequencing was performed on blood. The receptor source for this set is a woman in her 40s with Graves' hyperthyroidism.

To note about this clonotype: The junction departs from germline at one end; a sequencing error may be responsible. The chain joins TRBV7-6 to TRBJ1-5; 7 nucleotides line up with TRBD1. The V gene's germline CDR1 is SGHVS and CDR2 FNYEAQ. This CDR3 contains 15 residues. This CDR3 is CASSQDGTENQPQHF. CDR3 sequence (DNA): TGCGCCAGCAGCCAAGACGGGACAGAGAATCAGCCCCAGCATTTT.

This clonotype was counted at least ten times. This chain connects TRBV6-1 to TRBJ1-5; a possible D gene is TRBD1 (5 bases). This CDR3 is built from 13 residues. From germline, CDR1 is MNHNS and CDR2 SASEGT. V was shortened by 2 bases and J by 9 bases, with 11 bases between the two germline ends. CDR3 protein: CASSERDAWPQHF. The CDR3, as DNA: TGTGCCAGCAGTGAACGGGACGCCTGGCCCCAGCATTTT.

Many counts were recorded for this clonotype. V gene TRBV10-2 combines with J gene TRBJ2-1, with 10 bases aligning to TRBD2. The CDR3 length is 14 residues. Looked up from germline, CDR1 is WSHSY and CDR2 is SAAADI. The V and J ends lost 6 bases and 6 bases, in that order; junction bases with no gene match: 5. The CDR3 bases are TGCGCCAGCAGGGGGGCTAGCGGGAGCAATGAGCAGTTCTTC. Its protein product is CASRGASGSNEQFF.

The sample holds a few counts of this clonotype. This CDR3 reads CAISESRGEGEAFF. The CDR3 region has the DNA TGTGCCATCAGTGAGTCGAGAGGGGAGGGTGAAGCTTTCTTT. The chain links TRBV10-3 to TRBJ1-1, with D tentatively TRBD1 (5 bases). Germline values: CDR1 ENHRY, CDR2 SYGVKD. The CDR3 contains 14 residues. V was trimmed by 0 bases and J by 7 bases, leaving 12 bases between them.

The chain joins TRBV10-3 to TRBJ1-5; D is perhaps TRBD1 (5 bases). Trimming took 8 bases from V and 0 from J, leaving 20 bases between them. Germline V lookup: CDR1 ENHRY, CDR2 SYGVKD. The CDR3 has 17 amino acids. This CDR3 is CAIPRGYRFYSNQPQHF. The DNA for the CDR3 is TGTGCCATCCCCCGAGGGTACAGGTTCTATAGCAATCAGCCCCAGCATTTT.

The rearrangement links TRBV5-6 to TRBJ1-4, with unresolved D. Per the germline V gene, CDR1 is SGHDT and CDR2 is YYEEEE. The V end lost 0 bases, the J end lost 8 bases, and 8 bases lay between the germline ends. This CDR3 is built from 13 residues. In nucleotides, the CDR3 is TGTGCCAGCAGCTTGGCTGGACCCGAAAAACTGTTTTTT. Protein product: CASSLAGPEKLFF.

This clonotype was recorded a few times. The V gene is TRBV6-2 or TRBV6-3, the J gene TRBJ2-1; a weak D match, TRBD1 (6 bases). From germline, CDR1 is MNHEY and CDR2 SVGEGT. With 6 bases removed from V and 9 bases from J, the gap between germline ends came to 15 bases. The CDR3 consists of 13 residues. The CDR3 sequence: CASSPNRAGEQFF. The CDR3 DNA sequence: TGTGCCAGCAGCCCCAACAGGGCTGGTGAGCAGTTCTTC.

CDR3 sequence (DNA): TGTGCCATCCTAGTAATTTCCGGGACGGGAGGCTACACCTTC. This translates into CAILVISGTGGYTF. The rearrangement joins TRBV7-9 to TRBJ1-2; D might be TRBD1 (5 bases). The germline CDR1 and CDR2 sequences are SEHNR and FQNEAQ (reference sequence). V lost 10 bases and J lost 8, with 23 bases in between. This CDR3 has 14 amino acids.

This clonotype was counted ten times or more. The CDR3 nucleotides read TGTGCCAGCAGTTTAGGAAAGGGGGGAGCGGGAGAGGTCTACGAGCAGTACTTC. Protein product: CASSLGKGGAGEVYEQYF. The chain combines TRBV27 with TRBJ2-7; 8 bases align to TRBD2. Germline lookup yields CDR1 MNHEY and CDR2 SMNVEV (reference sequence). CDR3 size: 18 residues. The J segment lost 3 bases and the V segment lost 2 bases, leaving 15 bases of the junction unmatched.

This clonotype was recorded at least ten times. The chain combines TRBV12-3 or TRBV12-4 with TRBJ1-1, with a tentative D call TRBD1 (5 bases). The CDR3 length is 13 residues. With 8 bases removed from V and 4 bases from J, the gap between germline ends came to 14 bases. The CDR3: CASGLLGGTEAFF. The DNA of the CDR3 is TGTGCCAGCGGCCTCTTGGGGGGCACTGAAGCTTTCTTT.

In this sample, this clonotype turned up a few times. This sequence joins TRBV6-1 and TRBJ1-2, with D tentatively TRBD1 (5 bases). V was shortened by 3 bases and J by 1 base, with 21 bases between the two germline ends. Germline CDR1 is MNHNS and CDR2 is SASEGT. This CDR3 spans 18 amino acids. CDR3 nucleotides: TGTGCCAGCAGTGAGGGGGGGTTAGGAACCCTTTTTAACTATGGCTACACCTTC. Translation: CASSEGGLGTLFNYGYTF.

This clonotype came up many times. The V gene is TRBV7-2, the J gene TRBJ2-1, with TRBD2 matching 14 bases. The CDR3 is 15 amino acids. CDR1 and CDR2 from the germline V gene are SGHTA and FQGNSA. The trim removed 5 bases at V and 9 bases at J, leaving 6 bases unmatched. The CDR3 here is CASSAGTSGSFEQFF. The CDR3 coding sequence is TGTGCCAGCAGCGCCGGGACTAGCGGGAGTTTTGAGCAGTTCTTC.

This clonotype was detected only a few times. The gene calls are TRBV20-1 and TRBJ1-1; TRBD1 is a possible D gene (5 bases). The CDR3 consists of 15 residues. V was cut by 1 base and J by 7 bases, with 19 bases left in between. Germline V gives CDR1 DFQATT, CDR2 SNEGSKA (reference sequence). DNA for the CDR3: TGCAGTGCTAGAGGGGGGGGAGGGTTTATTGGTGAAGCTTTCTTT. It codes for CSARGGGGFIGEAFF.

This clonotype was detected many times. The chain carries TRBV2 and TRBJ2-7; perhaps TRBD2 as D (5 bases). Germline V gene sequence: CDR1 SNHLY, CDR2 FYNNEI. Trimming removed 11 bases from V and 2 bases from J, with 19 bases in between. CDR3 length: 14 amino acids. The chain's CDR3 is CALMGYGGPYEQYF. As DNA, the CDR3 is TGTGCCCTCATGGGTTATGGAGGCCCCTACGAGCAGTACTTC.

This clonotype was counted a few times. V is TRBV7-9 and J is TRBJ2-1; 8 bases map to TRBD2. The CDR3 totals 15 residues. J was trimmed by 6 bases and V by 5 bases; bases with no gene match: 9. Germline V gives CDR1 SEHNR, CDR2 FQNEAQ (reference sequence). CDR3: CASSESGSRRNEQFF. In nucleotides, the CDR3 is TGTGCCAGCAGCGAAAGCGGGAGTCGGCGCAATGAGCAGTTCTTC.

Many counts were recorded for this clonotype. The genes are TRBV12-3 or TRBV12-4 and TRBJ2-1; 11 positions agree with TRBD2. V lost 4 bases, J lost 4 bases, and 6 bases stayed unmatched. CDR3 length: 16 residues. The DNA for the CDR3 is TGTGCCAGCAGTTCGTCCGGGACTAGCGGTTACAATGAGCAGTTCTTC. Amino acid sequence: CASSSSGTSGYNEQFF.

This clonotype has ten or more counts. This sequence joins TRBV20-1 and TRBJ2-1; unclear D gene. Trimming took off 0 bases at V and 10 bases at J, with 7 bases between the two ends. This CDR3 is built from 11 residues. From germline, CDR1 is DFQATT and CDR2 SNEGSKA (reference sequence). This CDR3 is CSARDGPEQFF. CDR3 nucleotide sequence: TGCAGTGCTAGAGATGGACCAGAGCAGTTCTTC.

This rearrangement joins TRBV18 to TRBJ2-2; D tentatively reads TRBD1 or TRBD2 (6 bases each). This CDR3 is 16 amino acids long. Germline V gives CDR1 KGHSH, CDR2 LQKENI. V was shortened by 2 bases and J by 0 bases, with 10 bases between the two germline ends. CDR3: CASSPTRGPNTGELFF. CDR3 nucleotide sequence: TGTGCCAGCTCACCAACCCGGGGGCCGAACACCGGGGAGCTGTTTTTT.

This rearrangement joins TRBV14 to TRBJ2-3; TRBD1 matches 8 bases. Germline CDR1 is SGHDN and CDR2 is FVKESK. Losses at the gene ends were 0 bases for V and 6 bases for J; bases not matched to a gene: 5. CDR3 length equals 15 residues. In DNA, the CDR3 is TGTGCCAGCAGCCAAGAGTCAGGGGGCTGGGATACGCAGTATTTT. It yields the protein CASSQESGGWDTQYF.

This clonotype was seen repeatedly, ten times or more. J is TRBJ2-7 and V is TRBV2; 7 bases map to TRBD1. CDR1 is SNHLY, CDR2 FYNNEI, per germline. The CDR3 covers 14 residues. J lost 7 bases, V lost 5 bases, and 11 bases had no gene match. CDR3 bases: TGTGCCAGCAGTAGACAGGGTGCGCTGGGGGAGCAGTACTTC. Translated, it gives CASSRQGALGEQYF.

This clonotype was counted at least ten times. The chain couples TRBV2 to TRBJ2-2; D might be TRBD2 (6 bases). Germline assignment: CDR1 SNHLY and CDR2 FYNNEI. V was cut by 6 bases and J by 14 bases, with 19 bases left in between. The CDR3 runs 13 residues. This CDR3 reads CASRGGGPGELFF. CDR3 bases: TGTGCCAGCAGGGGAGGAGGGCCCGGAGAACTGTTTTTT.

The chain joins TRBV2 to TRBJ2-2; 13 bases are shared with TRBD2. V dropped 7 bases and J dropped 2; count of bases not matched to a gene: 7. Germline V gene data show CDR1 as SNHLY and CDR2 as FYNNEI. The CDR3 loop spans 17 amino acids. The CDR3 sequence: CASTKLAGGLNTGELFF. In DNA, the CDR3 is TGTGCCAGCACTAAACTAGCGGGAGGGCTTAACACCGGGGAGCTGTTTTTT.